This TCR beta chain derives from a study of naive and memory T cell subsets (dated by TCRdb to 2017 to 2019). Broadly, across the study: The figure summarizing these samples reported ten or so blood donors, 7 tuberculin skin test biopsies and 3 saline control biopsies. PCR2 was typically run as a SYBR Green qPCR and stopped at a set threshold, although low-input samples could use end-point PCR of around 6 cycles instead. Skin biopsies were collected from tuberculin skin test sites or from saline-injected control sites and were processed for RNA extraction as previously described. Broader findings and caveats from the paper: TCR sequences were reportedly recovered from both types of skin biopsy, with far more TCRs being found at tuberculin skin test sites. The larger number of TCRs found at tuberculin skin test sites was interpreted as T cell infiltration of a delayed type IV hypersensitivity reaction. The RNA-based method was acknowledged as potentially sensitive to TCR transcript changes with T cell activation and differentiation. Skin biopsy collection and RNA processing details were not given in the paper but referenced to earlier studies.

This clonotype has a count of ten or more. It has no known antigen specificity. No base-level quality is on record; no much larger clone is a single base apart. Library preparation was by UMI-ligation and nested PCR. Four rounds of PCR, run with the SP2 primer together with nested alpha and beta constant region primers, were used to amplify the ligated cDNA. TCR RNA was reverse transcribed with SuperScript IV using alpha and beta constant region primers for the blood and skin samples. An oligonucleotide carrying the Illumina SP2 primer and a UMI was ligated to the cDNA 3' end using T4 RNA ligase 1. The 12-nucleotide UMI was composed of two random hexamers separated by an eight-base spacer, which was included to prevent hairpin formation. TCR alpha and beta chain libraries were processed separately from the second PCR onward, with dual indexing for multiplexing. After pooling, the indexed libraries were analyzed by capillary electrophoresis and sequenced on either an Illumina MiSeq or NextSeq. To boost base diversity and improve cluster recognition, PhiX DNA at about 4.5-8% was spiked into the libraries. In the authors' own workflow: Demultiplexor pulled UMIs out of read 2, joined the UMIs with the TCR sequence from read 1, and separated reads according to sample indices. V and J genes and V-J junctions were identified by Decombinator, which gave every TCR a five-part identifier that included V and J deletions. Collapsinator used UMIs to correct sequencing errors and PCR amplification heterogeneity, producing a UMI-based abundance for each TCR. Identifiers were converted to nucleotide sequence by CDR3Translator and translated to amino acids, and CDR3 regions were extracted on the basis of terminal motifs. Error-corrected alpha and beta TCR counts from blood and skin were compared after normalization to input RNA amount. TCRdb reprocessed the public reads (quality trimming at Q25 with fastp, clone calling with MiXCR) and kept in-frame beta chains. Merged by CDR3 protein, the rows form single entries marked with the most common genes and DNA. These V and J calls originate from TCRdb's pipeline instead of the authors' own analysis. The sample table contains approximately 37,000 distinct CDR3 sequences; only one count was recorded for about 11% of them. Roughly 3.6% of the sample is held by the ten biggest clonotypes.

CDR1 and CDR2, per the germline V gene, are MNHEY and SVGAGI. From the cysteine up to the phenylalanine, the CDR3 has a length of 15 residues. Of all the DNA, just the CDR3 is kept, 45 bases in frame from base 1. Relative to germline, V is missing 6 bases and J is missing 4 bases, with 7 bases of the junction outside any gene match. The treatment or condition label for this specimen denotes: skin biopsy from PPD injection site in Mantoux-positive individual. The study reported a robust and sensitive protocol to amplify, sequence and analyze TCRs, based on 3' ligation of a UMI-containing oligonucleotide to TCR cDNA. In individuals with a positive Mantoux test, tuberculin skin test biopsies were taken from sites that had been injected with PPD. Total RNA, without cell sorting, was DNase treated with RQ1 DNase before reverse transcription, targeting about 1 to 1,100 ng input. To check how robust the pipeline was in samples where T cells make up a minority population, libraries were built from skin biopsies and whole blood.

This specimen was skin, taken from a tuberculin skin test site. This chain is built from TRBV6-5 and TRBJ2-2, with TRBD1 identical over 8 junction bases. This TCR derives from an adult in good health. For the CDR3, the sequence is CASSRDRLGTGELFF. The DNA sequence is as follows: TGTGCCAGCAGCCGGGACAGGTTAGGCACCGGGGAGCTGTTTTTT.